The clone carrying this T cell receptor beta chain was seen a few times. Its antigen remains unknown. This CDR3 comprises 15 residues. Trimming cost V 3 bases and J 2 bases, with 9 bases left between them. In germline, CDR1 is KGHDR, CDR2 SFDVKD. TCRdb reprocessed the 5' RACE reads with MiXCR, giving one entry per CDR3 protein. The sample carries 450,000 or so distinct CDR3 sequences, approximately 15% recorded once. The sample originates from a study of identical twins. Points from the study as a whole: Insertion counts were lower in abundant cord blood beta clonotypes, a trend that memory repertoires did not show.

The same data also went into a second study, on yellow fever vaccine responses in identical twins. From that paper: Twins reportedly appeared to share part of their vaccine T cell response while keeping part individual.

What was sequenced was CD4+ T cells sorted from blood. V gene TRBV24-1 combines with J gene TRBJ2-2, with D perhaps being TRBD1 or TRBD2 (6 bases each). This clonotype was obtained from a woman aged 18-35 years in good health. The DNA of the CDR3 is TGTGCCACCAGTGATCCCGGGGGCAACACCGGGGAGCTGTTTTTT. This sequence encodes CATSDPGGNTGELFF.